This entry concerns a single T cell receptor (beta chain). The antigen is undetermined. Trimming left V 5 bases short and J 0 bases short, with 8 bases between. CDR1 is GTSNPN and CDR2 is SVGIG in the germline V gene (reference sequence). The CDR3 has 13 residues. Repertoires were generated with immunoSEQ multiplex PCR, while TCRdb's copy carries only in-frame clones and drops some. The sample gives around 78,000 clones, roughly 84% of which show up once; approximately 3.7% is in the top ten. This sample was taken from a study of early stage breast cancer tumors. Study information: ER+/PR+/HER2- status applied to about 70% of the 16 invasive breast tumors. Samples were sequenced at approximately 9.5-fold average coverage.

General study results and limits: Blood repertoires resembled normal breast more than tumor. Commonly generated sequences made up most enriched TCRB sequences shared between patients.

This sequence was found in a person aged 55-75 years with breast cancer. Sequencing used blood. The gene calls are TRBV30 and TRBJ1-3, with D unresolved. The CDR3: CAWGRSSGNTIYF. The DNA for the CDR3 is TGTGCCTGGGGACGGAGCTCTGGAAACACCATATATTTT.